This T cell receptor (beta chain) was identified during a study of T cell repertoires in cytomegalovirus infection. The study's findings and limits: The study identified carriers of CMV plus the relevant HLA from cumulative public TCR beta family frequency. It was HLA-C-restricted CMV-specific TCR beta clonotypes that dominated the response ex vivo.

In TCRdb, the reads were re-called with MiXCR into one record per CDR3 protein. The sample records roughly 630,000 distinct CDR3 sequences, 20% to 25% being singletons. Note on this clonotype: Its matching antigen is unknown.

Germline CDR1 reads SNHLY; CDR2 reads FYNNEI. This CDR3 is 14 amino acids long. The V gene lost 4 bases and the J gene lost 7 bases, with 14 bases spanning the gap. The V gene is TRBV2, the J gene TRBJ1-5; weak D call: TRBD1 (6 bases). This receptor was taken from a human donor in good health (CMV status not recorded). Some clones in this sample may be carry-over from other donors' samples. Source material: CD8+ T cells from PBMCs. The CDR3 reads CASSGGTTNQPQHF. The CDR3 bases are TGTGCCAGCAGTGGTGGGACAACCAACCAGCCCCAGCATTTT.